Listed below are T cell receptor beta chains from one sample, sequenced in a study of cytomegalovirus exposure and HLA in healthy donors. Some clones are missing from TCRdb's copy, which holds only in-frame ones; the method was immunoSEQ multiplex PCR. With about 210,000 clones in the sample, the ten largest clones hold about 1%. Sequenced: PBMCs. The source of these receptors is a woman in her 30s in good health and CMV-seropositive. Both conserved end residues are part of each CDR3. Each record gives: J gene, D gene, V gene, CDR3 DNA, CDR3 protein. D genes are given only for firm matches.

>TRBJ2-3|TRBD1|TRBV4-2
TGTGCCAGCAGCCCGAGGCTGGACAGGATCACAGATACGCAGTATTTT
CASSPRLDRITDTQYF
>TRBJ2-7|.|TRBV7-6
TGTGCCAGCAGCTTATCGTCGGGACAAACATCGCAGTACTTC
CASSLSSGQTSQYF
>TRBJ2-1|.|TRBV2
TGTGCCAGCAGCGCTCCGGGACAACCCAAATACAATGAGCAGTTCTTC
CASSAPGQPKYNEQFF
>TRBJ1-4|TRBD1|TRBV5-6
TGTGCCAGCAGCTTGGAGGGACAGGGAAATGAAAAACTGTTTTTT
CASSLEGQGNEKLFF
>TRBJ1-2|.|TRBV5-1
TGCGCCAGCAGCTTGGTGGTGGGCCTGAACTATGGCTACACCTTC
CASSLVVGLNYGYTF
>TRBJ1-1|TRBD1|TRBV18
TGTGCCAGCTCGGCTGTCTCAGGGGGGAGAAACACTGAAGCTTTCTTT
CASSAVSGGRNTEAFF
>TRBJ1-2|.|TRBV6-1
TGTGCCAGCAGTGATGTAGGACAGCAGAACTATGGCTACACCTTC
CASSDVGQQNYGYTF
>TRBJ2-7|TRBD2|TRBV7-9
TGTGCCAGCAGCCCGAGCGGGGGGCAAGCCTACGAGCAGTACTTC
CASSPSGGQAYEQYF
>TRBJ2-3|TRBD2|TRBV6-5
TGTGCCAGCAGAGGACTAGCGGGAGCAGATACGCAGTATTTT
CASRGLAGADTQYF
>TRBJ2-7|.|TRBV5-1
TGCGCCAGCAGCTTGGAGCAGGACGAGCAGTACTTC
CASSLEQDEQYF
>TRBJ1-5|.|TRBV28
TGTGCCAGCAGTTTATCAGGGCGTAGACAGCCCCAGCATTTT
CASSLSGRRQPQHF
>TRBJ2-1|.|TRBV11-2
TGTGCCAGCAGCTTAGATAATAGCTACAATGAGCAGTTCTTC
CASSLDNSYNEQFF
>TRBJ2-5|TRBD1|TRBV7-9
TGTGCCAGCAGCTCCGGGACAGGTAGTCCAGAGACCCAGTACTTC
CASSSGTGSPETQYF
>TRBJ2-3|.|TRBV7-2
TGTGCCAGCGCACAAGGGGCAGATACGCAGTATTTT
CASAQGADTQYF
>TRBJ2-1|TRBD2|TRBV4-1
TGCGCCAGCAGCCAAGGCCTAGCGGGAGTCCTCAATGAGCAGTTCTTC
CASSQGLAGVLNEQFF